The clone carrying this T cell receptor (beta chain) was detected only a few times. The antigen is not known. This record comes from a study of blood T cells in healthy people across ages. Findings and limits, study-wide: Older individuals had lower TCR beta diversity per million T cells (the decline was roughly linear).

From germline, CDR1 is SQVTM and CDR2 ANQGSEA. The CDR3 covers 13 residues. Between the trimmed V and J ends, which lost 7 bases and 3 bases, there was a span of 15 bases. The authors ran a second PCR of 7 to 11 cycles using a sample-barcoded 5' primer and a J-beta primer mix. TCRdb independently ran MiXCR on the 5' RACE reads; one entry per CDR3 protein. The sample consists of approximately 1,000,000 distinct CDR3 sequences, around two fifths of them appearing once. Donation came from healthy Caucasian individuals in Russia who were aged about 6 to 95. Specimen: blood. The chain couples TRBV29-1 to TRBJ1-2; tentatively, D is TRBD1 (6 bases). The sequence derives from a man between 18 and 29 years old in good health. This CDR3 reads CSAGADSYYGYTF. As DNA, the CDR3 is TGCAGCGCCGGCGCGGACAGTTACTATGGCTACACCTTC.